These 26 T cell receptor beta chains share one sample of origin, sequenced in a study of blood T cell repertoires in COVID-19. Using immunoSEQ multiplex PCR, the repertoire was profiled, and TCRdb retains in-frame clones only, with some absent. The sample has around 260,000 clones; 70% to 90% are singletons. Sequenced input: PBMCs or T cells enriched from blood (not recorded which). These receptor sequences come from a woman in her 30s who had recovered from COVID-19.

This clone was seen a handful of times. CDR3: CASSFFYEQYF. For the CDR3, the DNA is TGTGCCAGCAGTTTCTTTTACGAGCAGTACTTC. The chain is built from TRBV28 and TRBJ2-7, with D uncertain. CDR3 length equals 11 residues. Trimming cost V 3 bases and J 4 bases, with 4 bases left between them. CDR1 and CDR2 from the germline V gene are MDHEN and SYDVKM.

The chain recombines TRBV5-1 with TRBJ2-7; 8 bases match TRBD2. The germline V gene encodes CDR1 SGHRS and CDR2 YFSETQ. This CDR3 is built from 15 residues. J gave up 4 bases and V 2 bases, and 8 bases lay outside the gene matches. This chain's CDR3 is CASSFTGGPQYEQYF. CDR3 DNA: TGCGCCAGCAGCTTCACGGGAGGGCCCCAATACGAGCAGTACTTC. The full variable domain, in which reference TRBV5-1 and TRBJ2-7 provide the parts outside the CDR3, is KAGVTQTPRYLIKTRGQQVTLSCSPISGHRSVSWYQQTPGQGLQFLFEYFSETQRNKGNFPGRFSGRQFSNSRSEMNVSTLELGDSALYLCASSFTGGPQYEQYFGPGTRLTVT.

The chain has TRBV3-1 (or the pseudogene TRBV3-2) and TRBJ1-5, with D maybe TRBD1 (6 bases). The ends were cut back, 4 bases at V and 9 bases at J, with 16 bases in the middle. This CDR3 spans 14 amino acids. The germline gives CDR1 LGHDT, CDR2 YNNKEL (reference sequence). The DNA of the CDR3 is TGTGCCAGCAGCCGAACAGGGTCGGAGTGGCCCCAGCATTTT. It yields the protein CASSRTGSEWPQHF.

The V gene is TRBV25-1, the J gene TRBJ1-4; D is undetermined. Germline assignment: CDR1 MGHDK and CDR2 SYGVNS. This CDR3 contains 12 residues. Between the trimmed V and J ends, which lost 3 bases and 6 bases, there was a span of 5 bases. The CDR3 DNA sequence: TGTGCCAGCAGTGACTTCCATGAAAAACTGTTTTTT. Encoded protein: CASSDFHEKLFF.

The chain has TRBV11-3 and TRBJ2-2; 15 bases match TRBD2. J gave up 5 bases and V 4 bases, and 5 bases lay outside the gene matches. CDR1 and CDR2 from the germline V gene are SGHNT and YENEEA. The CDR3 sequence is 17 residues long. CDR3 bases: TGTGCCAGCAGCTCCGAGGGACTAGCGGGGGGTACCGGGGAGCTGTTTTTT. Translating gives CASSSEGLAGGTGELFF.

This sequence joins TRBV7-3 and TRBJ2-7, with a tentative D call TRBD2 (7 bases). Trimming took off 5 bases at V and 6 bases at J, with 20 bases between the two ends. Germline assignment: CDR1 SGHTA and CDR2 FQGTGA. This CDR3 is built from 15 residues. CDR3 nucleotides: TGTGCCAGCAGCCCCGGGGGGCAGGGTGGCGGCGAGCAGTACTTC. It yields the protein CASSPGGQGGGEQYF.

There are many counts of this clone. The genes are TRBV7-9 and TRBJ2-6; 8 bases map to TRBD1. V gave up 4 bases and J gave up 2 bases; unmatched junction bases: 4. The CDR3 spans 16 residues. Germline assignment: CDR1 SEHNR and CDR2 FQNEAQ (reference sequence). CDR3 sequence: CASSWTGRTGANVLTF. The CDR3, as DNA: TGTGCCAGCAGCTGGACAGGGAGGACTGGGGCCAACGTCCTGACTTTC.

This clone showed up just once. The chain joins TRBV11-2 to TRBJ2-7; D possibly corresponds to TRBD2 (7 bases). Trimming shortened V by 6 bases and J by 2 bases, and 17 bases separated the two germline ends. This CDR3 is 15 amino acids long. CDR1 SGHAT and CDR2 FQNNGV come from the germline V gene. The chain's CDR3 is CASRRGEGPTYEQYF. The CDR3 nucleotides read TGTGCCAGCAGAAGGGGGGAGGGCCCCACCTACGAGCAGTACTTC.

The chain uses TRBV7-6 and TRBJ1-2, with D perhaps TRBD1 (6 bases). The CDR3 runs to 14 residues. Germline assignment: CDR1 SGHVS and CDR2 FNYEAQ. Trimming stripped 4 bases from V and 7 bases from J, with 16 bases between. The CDR3 protein is CASSSQQGLSGYTF. CDR3 DNA sequence: TGTGCCAGCAGCTCGCAACAGGGTTTAAGTGGCTACACCTTC.

The J gene is TRBJ1-6, the V gene TRBV7-9, with 7 bases that match TRBD1. V lost 8 bases, J lost 8 bases, and 6 bases stayed unmatched. There are 13 residues in the CDR3. The germline V gene has CDR1 SEHNR and CDR2 FQNEAQ (reference sequence). The CDR3 protein is CASQRQGDSPLHF. In nucleotides, the CDR3 is TGTGCCAGCCAAAGACAGGGAGATTCACCCCTCCACTTT.

This clone appeared a single time. The chain employs TRBV18 and TRBJ2-5, with TRBD2 identical over 8 bases. The CDR3 loop spans 16 amino acids. V lost 6 bases, J lost 4 bases, and 13 bases stayed unmatched. The germline V gene encodes CDR1 KGHSH and CDR2 LQKENI. The CDR3 region is CASSSTAGRGRETQYF. DNA of the CDR3: TGTGCCAGCTCCTCAACCGCCGGGAGGGGAAGAGAGACCCAGTACTTC.

The chain recombines TRBV5-1 with TRBJ2-1; a possible D gene is TRBD2 (5 bases). Germline loops: CDR1 SGHRS, CDR2 YFSETQ. The CDR3 spans 15 residues. V was shortened by 0 bases and J by 4 bases, with 11 bases between the two germline ends. DNA of the CDR3: TGCGCCAGCAGCTTGGATGGAGCGGAGTACAATGAGCAGTTCTTC. Protein: CASSLDGAEYNEQFF.

This chain connects TRBV7-9 to TRBJ2-3; 7 positions agree with TRBD2. V shed 1 base, J shed 2 bases, and the junction held 6 bases outside the gene matches. Germline loops: CDR1 SEHNR, CDR2 FQNEAQ (reference sequence). The CDR3 sequence is 16 residues long. The CDR3 DNA reads as TGTGCCAGCAGCTTAGGTCGTAGCGGGCCCACAGATACGCAGTATTTT. This gives the protein CASSLGRSGPTDTQYF.

The rearrangement joins TRBV19 to TRBJ2-1; the match to TRBD2 covers 7 bases. J lost 10 bases, V lost 3 bases, and 6 bases had no gene match. The CDR3 is 13 residues long. The germline V gene has CDR1 LNHDA and CDR2 SQIVND (reference sequence). CDR3 coding DNA: TGTGCCAGTAGTATGCCCTCACTAGCGGAGCAGTTCTTC. Translation: CASSMPSLAEQFF.

The rearrangement uses TRBV30 and TRBJ2-7; perhaps TRBD2 as D (5 bases). V gave up 4 bases and J gave up 7 bases, with 17 bases separating them. This CDR3 region has 13 residues. Looked up from germline, CDR1 is GTSNPN and CDR2 is SVGIG (reference sequence). The chain's CDR3 is CAWTTGDGTEQYF. The CDR3 DNA reads TGTGCCTGGACAACCGGGGATGGTACGGAGCAGTACTTC.

This chain connects TRBV30 to TRBJ1-6, with D possibly matching TRBD1 (5 bases). V shed 5 bases and J shed 10 bases, with 30 bases lying between them. The germline V gene encodes CDR1 GTSNPN and CDR2 SVGIG (reference sequence). This CDR3 contains 18 residues. CDR3 nucleotides: TGTGCCTGGCGGGGGGGACTGACGCTAATCATGCCAGAATCACCCCTCCACTTT. Protein product: CAWRGGLTLIMPESPLHF.

This chain uses TRBV3-1 (or the pseudogene TRBV3-2) with TRBJ2-1, with 8 nucleotides matching TRBD2. Germline CDR1 reads LGHDT; CDR2 reads YNNKEL (reference sequence). The V gene end was trimmed by 2 bases and the J gene end by 8 bases; junction bases not matched to a gene: 17. CDR3 length equals 18 residues. CDR3 coding DNA: TGTGCCAGCAGCCAAAACCTCCGCAAAGCGGGAGAAAGGGATGAGCAGTTCTTC. Amino acids: CASSQNLRKAGERDEQFF.

V and J are TRBV15 and TRBJ2-3; 10 bases are a match to TRBD2. V lost 5 bases to trimming and J lost 7 bases; unmatched junction nucleotides: 12. CDR3 length equals 16 residues. In germline, CDR1 is LNHNV, CDR2 YYDKDF (reference sequence). The CDR3 region is CATSQPGSGGAYTQYF. The CDR3, as DNA: TGTGCCACCAGCCAGCCGGGGAGCGGGGGGGCATATACGCAGTATTTT.

This chain uses TRBV5-5 with TRBJ1-1; D not resolved. CDR3 size: 14 residues. V shed 0 bases and J shed 3 bases, with 9 bases lying between them. Germline CDR1 is SGHKS and CDR2 is YYEKEE (reference sequence). CDR3 sequence reads: CASSLESRDTEAFF. In nucleotides, the CDR3 is TGTGCCAGCAGCTTGGAATCTCGGGACACTGAAGCTTTCTTT.

The chain couples TRBV6-1 to TRBJ1-1; TRBD1 might be the D (5 bases). The CDR3 runs to 15 residues. Germline V gene lookup returns CDR1 MNHNS and CDR2 SASEGT. Trimming cost V 2 bases and J 1 base, with 11 bases left between them. The CDR3 loop is CASSEWGGRNTEAFF. The CDR3 nucleotides read TGTGCCAGCAGTGAATGGGGGGGAAGGAACACTGAAGCTTTCTTT.

The chain links TRBV16 to TRBJ1-3; D uncertain. From germline, CDR1 is KGHSY and CDR2 FQNENV. The CDR3 sequence is 16 residues long. V was pared by 4 bases and J by 0 bases, with 13 bases between. The DNA for the CDR3 is TGTGCCAGCAGCCGAGGATCGGCCACCTCTGGAAACACCATATATTTT. Protein: CASSRGSATSGNTIYF.

The table lists this clone with a count of one. The chain couples TRBV4-2 to TRBJ1-2, with a possible D match to TRBD1 (6 bases). There are 16 residues in the CDR3. Per the germline V gene, CDR1 is LGHNA and CDR2 is YNFKEQ. Trimming stripped 4 bases from V and 4 bases from J, with 19 bases between. The CDR3 region has the DNA TGTGCCAGCAGCCCAGGAGAGTACAGGGAAGGCTATGGCTACACCTTC. Amino acid sequence: CASSPGEYREGYGYTF.

As for this clone: At one end, the junction sequence differs from germline, possibly due to a read error. CDR3 DNA sequence: TGCGCCAGCAGCTTGGGAGTGCCGAGGCTTTTTTCCTCGTGGGTGTTC. This codes for CASSLGVPRLFSSWVF. The chain has TRBV5-1 and TRBJ2-7; D is ambiguous. Germline CDR1 reads SGHRS; CDR2 reads YFSETQ. The CDR3 is 16 residues long.

This chain joins TRBV19 and TRBJ1-2; D gene unclear. V lost 9 bases and J 5 bases, leaving 10 bases between the germline ends. The CDR3 length is 11 residues. Germline V gene data show CDR1 as LNHDA and CDR2 as SQIVND (reference sequence). In nucleotides, the CDR3 is TGTGCCAGCGCAATAGAATATGGCTACACCTTC. It yields the protein CASAIEYGYTF. Full variable domain (outside the CDR3, taken from reference TRBV19 and TRBJ1-2): DGGITQSPKYLFRKEGQNVTLSCEQNLNHDAMYWYRQDPGQGLRLIYYSQIVNDFQKGDIAEGYSVSREKKESFPLTVTSAQKNPTAFYLCASAIEYGYTFGSGTRLTVV.

This chain uses TRBV28 with TRBJ2-5, with TRBD2 matching over 7 bases. Germline-derived CDR1 and CDR2 are MDHEN and SYDVKM. The CDR3 covers 16 residues. After removal of 6 bases from V and 3 bases from J, the junction contained 13 bases not matched to a gene. The CDR3 coding sequence is TGTGCCAGCAGCTTTGAGCCGGGAAGCGGGGAAGAGACCCAGTACTTC. This codes for CASSFEPGSGEETQYF.

This chain joins TRBV11-2 and TRBJ2-1; TRBD1 matches at 8 bases. The CDR3 spans 16 residues. The V and J ends lost 5 bases and 7 bases, in that order; junction bases with no gene match: 13. CDR1 and CDR2 from the germline V gene are SGHAT and FQNNGV. This CDR3 reads CASSLTSDRASNEQFF. DNA of the CDR3: TGTGCCAGCAGCCTAACCTCGGACAGGGCTTCAAATGAGCAGTTCTTC.